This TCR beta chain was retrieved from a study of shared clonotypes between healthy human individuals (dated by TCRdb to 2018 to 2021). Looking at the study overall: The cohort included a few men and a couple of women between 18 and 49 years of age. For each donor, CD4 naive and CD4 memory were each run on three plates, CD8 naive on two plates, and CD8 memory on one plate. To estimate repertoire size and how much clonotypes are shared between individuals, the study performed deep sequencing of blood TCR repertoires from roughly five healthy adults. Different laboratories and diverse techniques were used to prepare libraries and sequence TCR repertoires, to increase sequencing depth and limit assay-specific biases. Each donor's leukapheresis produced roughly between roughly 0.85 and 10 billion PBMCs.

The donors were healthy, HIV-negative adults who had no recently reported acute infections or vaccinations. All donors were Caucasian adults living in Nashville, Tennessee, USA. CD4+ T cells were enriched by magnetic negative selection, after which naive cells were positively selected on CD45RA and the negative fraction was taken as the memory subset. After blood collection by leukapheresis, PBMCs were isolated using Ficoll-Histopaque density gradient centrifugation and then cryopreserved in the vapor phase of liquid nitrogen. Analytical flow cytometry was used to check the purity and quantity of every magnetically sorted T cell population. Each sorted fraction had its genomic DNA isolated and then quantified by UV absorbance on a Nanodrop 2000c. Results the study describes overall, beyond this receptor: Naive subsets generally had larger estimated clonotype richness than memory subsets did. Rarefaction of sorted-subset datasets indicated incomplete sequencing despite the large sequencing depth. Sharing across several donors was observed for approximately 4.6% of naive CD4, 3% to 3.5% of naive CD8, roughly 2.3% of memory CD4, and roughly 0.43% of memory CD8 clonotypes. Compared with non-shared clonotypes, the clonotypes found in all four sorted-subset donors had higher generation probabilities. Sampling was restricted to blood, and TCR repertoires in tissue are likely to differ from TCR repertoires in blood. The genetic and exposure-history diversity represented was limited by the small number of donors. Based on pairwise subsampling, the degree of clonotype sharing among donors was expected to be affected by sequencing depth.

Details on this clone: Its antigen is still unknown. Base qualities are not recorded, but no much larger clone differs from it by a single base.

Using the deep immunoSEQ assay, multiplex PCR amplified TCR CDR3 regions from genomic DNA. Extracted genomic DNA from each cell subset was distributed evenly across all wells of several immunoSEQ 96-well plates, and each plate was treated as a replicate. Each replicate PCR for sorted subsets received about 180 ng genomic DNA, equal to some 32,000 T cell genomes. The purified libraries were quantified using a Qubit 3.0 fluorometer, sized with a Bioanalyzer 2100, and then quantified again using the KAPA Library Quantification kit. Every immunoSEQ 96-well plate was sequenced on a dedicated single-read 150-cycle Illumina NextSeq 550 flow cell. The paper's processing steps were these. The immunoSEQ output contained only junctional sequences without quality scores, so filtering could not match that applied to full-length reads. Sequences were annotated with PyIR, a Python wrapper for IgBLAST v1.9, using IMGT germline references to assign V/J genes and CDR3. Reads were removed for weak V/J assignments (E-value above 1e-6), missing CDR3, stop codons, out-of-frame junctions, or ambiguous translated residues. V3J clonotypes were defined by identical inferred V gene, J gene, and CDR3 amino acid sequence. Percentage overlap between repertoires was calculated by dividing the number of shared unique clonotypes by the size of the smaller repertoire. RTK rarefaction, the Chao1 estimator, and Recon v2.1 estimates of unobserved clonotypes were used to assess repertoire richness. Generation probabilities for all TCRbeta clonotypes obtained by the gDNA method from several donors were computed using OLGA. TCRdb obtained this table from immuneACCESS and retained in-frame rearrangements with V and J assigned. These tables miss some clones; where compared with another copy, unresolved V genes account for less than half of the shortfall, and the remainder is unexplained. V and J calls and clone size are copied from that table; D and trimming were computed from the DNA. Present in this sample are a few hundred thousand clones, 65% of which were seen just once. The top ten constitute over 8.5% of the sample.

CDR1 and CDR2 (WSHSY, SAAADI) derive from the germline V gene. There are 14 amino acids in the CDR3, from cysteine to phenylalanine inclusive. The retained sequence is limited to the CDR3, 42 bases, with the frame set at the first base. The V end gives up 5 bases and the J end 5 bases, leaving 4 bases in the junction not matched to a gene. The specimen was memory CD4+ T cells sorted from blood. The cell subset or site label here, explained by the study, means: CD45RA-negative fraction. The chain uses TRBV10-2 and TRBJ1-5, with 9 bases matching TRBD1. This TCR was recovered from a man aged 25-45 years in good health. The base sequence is TGCGCCAGCAGTCCGGGACAGGGATATCAGCCCCAGCATTTT. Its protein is CASSPGQGYQPQHF.